Sequencing of this TCR beta chain was carried out in a study of OX40 agonist ivuxolimab in advanced cancers. Researchers took blood at baseline, on cycle 4 day 1, and on cycle 7 day 1. Sequenced by immunoSEQ multiplex PCR; TCRdb stores in-frame clones only, minus some. The sample contains approximately 94,000 clones, around four fifths of which appear only once. The sequence came from an adult with an advanced solid tumor such as melanoma, head and neck, liver or kidney cancer. The sequenced sample was CD4+ or CD8+ T cells sorted from blood, obtained in a trial of the OX40 agonist ivuxolimab.

DNA for the CDR3: TGTGCCATCAGTGAGCGGCTGCAAGAGACCCAGTACTTC. The encoded protein is CAISERLQETQYF. The rearrangement joins TRBV10-3 to TRBJ2-5, with D hard to call. The V end was cut by 2 bases, the J end by 2 bases, with 6 bases between. The V gene's germline CDR1 is ENHRY and CDR2 SYGVKD. This CDR3 comprises 13 residues.